This T cell receptor (beta chain) was documented in a study of cytomegalovirus exposure and HLA in healthy donors. Using immunoSEQ multiplex PCR, the repertoire was profiled, and TCRdb retains in-frame clones only, with some absent. This repertoire shows some 220,000 clones, 75% to 95% found once; its top ten account for 1.1%. Germline CDR1 and CDR2: MNHNS and SASEGT. V shed 2 bases, J shed 7 bases, and the junction held 8 bases outside the gene matches. The CDR3 covers 15 residues. This rearrangement joins TRBV6-1 to TRBJ2-1, with TRBD2 matching 7 bases. The sequence was obtained from a young woman in good health and CMV-seronegative. Sequenced sample: PBMCs. CDR3 sequence reads: CASSEHGGGRNEQFF. CDR3 DNA sequence: TGTGCCAGCAGTGAACATGGGGGAGGGAGAAATGAGCAGTTCTTC.